This T cell receptor (beta chain) comes out of a study of TIL therapy for anti-PD-1-resistant metastatic lung cancer. This clone was recorded a few times. Time point of the sample: pre-treatment sample, taken before nivolumab and TIL therapy. The ends were cut back, 5 bases at V and 4 bases at J, with 8 bases in the middle. The CDR3 has 12 residues. Germline assignment: CDR1 LNHNV and CDR2 YYDKDF (reference sequence). Sequencing used immunoSEQ v3. Each library reached 2.1 million or so read pairs, or about 5-6.5 million at deep level. Method: immunoSEQ multiplex PCR; TCRdb's copy keeps in-frame clones and lacks some. The sample gives about 52,000 clones, around 80% of which show up once; 4% to 5.5% is in the top ten.

This chain uses TRBV15 with TRBJ1-2, with a possible D match to TRBD1 (5 bases). The receptor's source is a woman between 30 and 80 years old with non-small cell lung cancer. This specimen consisted of blood, obtained at baseline. CDR3 sequence: CATSEGTYGYTF. CDR3 in DNA: TGTGCCACCAGCGAGGGGACCTATGGCTACACCTTC.